This TCR beta chain was captured in a study of T cell changes during pregnancy in multiple sclerosis. Sequencing was performed with immunoSEQ multiplex PCR; in TCRdb, only in-frame clones are kept and a portion is missing. In the table there are roughly 30,000 clones, around 93% of which are singletons. V gave up 7 bases and J gave up 5 bases, with 14 bases separating them. In germline, CDR1 is LNHDA, CDR2 SQIVND (reference sequence). CDR3 size: 13 residues. The sequencing here drew on CD4+ T cells from peripheral blood mononuclear cells, taken in the second trimester of pregnancy. This sequence originates from a female donor with multiple sclerosis, enrolled in a pregnancy study. The chain carries TRBV19 and TRBJ2-5, with TRBD1 as a possible D gene (5 bases). CDR3 nucleotides: TGTGCCAGTACCCCTACAGGAGTCGAGACCCAGTACTTC. This codes for CASTPTGVETQYF.